This T cell receptor (beta chain) emerged from a study of cytomegalovirus exposure and HLA in healthy donors (TCRdb year 2017). Study-wide context: A later analysis indicated that the roughly 120 validation repertoires were generated on the platform also employed for the approximately 700 repertoires of the first cohort. In addition to the first cohort of 666 subjects, a separate validation cohort of some 120 different subjects was used. The study aimed to test whether signatures of past pathogen exposure could be identified by cataloging public T cell receptors. High-throughput TCR immunosequencing, statistical association of individual TCRs with disease status, and machine learning were combined to predict cytomegalovirus infection status.

General study outcomes and caveats: A few of the identified cytomegalovirus-associated TCR beta chains were confirmed in vitro to be specific for cytomegalovirus antigens. Most TCR sequences were observed very rarely across donors, whereas some public TCRs were present in many individuals. In a later analysis, TCRs clustered in the first cohort were found to also tend to co-occur in the roughly 120 validation repertoires, with 85% to 95% of cluster scores above 0. The study gave a list of under 200 TCR beta chains associated with cytomegalovirus. A later analysis had no HLA typing for the validation cohort, so co-occurrence there was scored across all 130 or so repertoires. The classifier was reported to diagnose cytomegalovirus status with high specificity and sensitivity in both the original cohort and the validation cohort. According to the authors, the approach could potentially be generalized to other disease states and immunological phenotypes.

In regard to this clone: Which antigen it targets is not known. No clone much larger than this one lies a single base away; base qualities are absent.

The protocol used for the library was the immunoSEQ multiplex PCR assay. In the source study's methods: A statistical classification framework was developed to diagnose cytomegalovirus status using the catalog of TCR beta chain sequences. This immuneACCESS table, as held by TCRdb, lists in-frame sequences with V and J called but not all clones. Of the missing ones, under half trace to an unresolved V gene in checked studies; the others have no known cause. From that table come the V and J calls and clone size; the DNA was used to work out D and trimming. Recorded for this sample are around 120,000 clones; approximately 90% of them occurred a single time. About 4.4% of the sample comes from the top ten. The donors belonged to the validation cohort of around 120 subjects, which was separate from the approximately 660-subject first cohort. The CDR3 measures 17 amino acids from cysteine to phenylalanine. This entry keeps only the CDR3 DNA: 51 bases, framed from base 1. V and J are truncated by 1 base and 0 bases respectively, leaving an intervening sequence of 14 bases. The germline V gene provides CDR1 SGHRS and CDR2 YFSETQ.

The rearranged chain carries TRBV5-1 and TRBJ1-3; the D gene is perhaps TRBD1, from 5 matching bases. The sequence was collected from a man between 18 and 35 years old in good health and CMV-seropositive. Sequencing was carried out using PBMCs. The CDR3 region has the sequence CASSLSTLDSSGNTIYF. The DNA reads as follows: TGCGCCAGCAGCTTGAGTACCTTAGACAGCTCTGGAAACACCATATATTTT. Full variable domain (CDR3 extended with the reference TRBV5-1 and TRBJ1-3 proteins): KAGVTQTPRYLIKTRGQQVTLSCSPISGHRSVSWYQQTPGQGLQFLFEYFSETQRNKGNFPGRFSGRQFSNSRSEMNVSTLELGDSALYLCASSLSTLDSSGNTIYFGEGSWLTVV.